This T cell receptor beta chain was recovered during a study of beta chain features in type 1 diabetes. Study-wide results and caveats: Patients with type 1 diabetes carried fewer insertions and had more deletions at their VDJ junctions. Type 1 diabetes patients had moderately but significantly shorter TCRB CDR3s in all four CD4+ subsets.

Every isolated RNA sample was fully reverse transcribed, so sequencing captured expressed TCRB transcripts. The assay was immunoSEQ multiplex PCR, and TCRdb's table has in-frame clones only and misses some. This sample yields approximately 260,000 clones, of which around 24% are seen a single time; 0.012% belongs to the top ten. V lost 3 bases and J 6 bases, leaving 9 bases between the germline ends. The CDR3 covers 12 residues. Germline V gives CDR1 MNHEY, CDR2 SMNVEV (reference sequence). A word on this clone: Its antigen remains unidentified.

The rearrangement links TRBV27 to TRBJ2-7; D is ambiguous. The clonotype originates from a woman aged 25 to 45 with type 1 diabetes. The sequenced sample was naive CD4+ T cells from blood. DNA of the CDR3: TGTGCCAGCAGTTTCTCAGGAACCGAGCAGTACTTC. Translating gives CASSFSGTEQYF.